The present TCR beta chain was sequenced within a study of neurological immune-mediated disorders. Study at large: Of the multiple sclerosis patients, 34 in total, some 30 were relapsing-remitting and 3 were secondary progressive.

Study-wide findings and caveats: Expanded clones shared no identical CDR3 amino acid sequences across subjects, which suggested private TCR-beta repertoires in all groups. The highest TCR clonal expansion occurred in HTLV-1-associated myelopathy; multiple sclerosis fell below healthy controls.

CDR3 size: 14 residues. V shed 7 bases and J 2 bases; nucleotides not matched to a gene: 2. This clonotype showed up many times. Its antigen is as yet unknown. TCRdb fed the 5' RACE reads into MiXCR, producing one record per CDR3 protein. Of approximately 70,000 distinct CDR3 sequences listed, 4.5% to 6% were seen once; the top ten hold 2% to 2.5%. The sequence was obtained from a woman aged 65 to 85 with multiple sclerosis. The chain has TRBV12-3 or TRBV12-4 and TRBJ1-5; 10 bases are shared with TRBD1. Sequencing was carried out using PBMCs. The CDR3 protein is CASTDRGRNQPQHF. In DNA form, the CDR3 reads TGTGCCAGCACCGACAGGGGGCGCAATCAGCCCCAGCATTTT.